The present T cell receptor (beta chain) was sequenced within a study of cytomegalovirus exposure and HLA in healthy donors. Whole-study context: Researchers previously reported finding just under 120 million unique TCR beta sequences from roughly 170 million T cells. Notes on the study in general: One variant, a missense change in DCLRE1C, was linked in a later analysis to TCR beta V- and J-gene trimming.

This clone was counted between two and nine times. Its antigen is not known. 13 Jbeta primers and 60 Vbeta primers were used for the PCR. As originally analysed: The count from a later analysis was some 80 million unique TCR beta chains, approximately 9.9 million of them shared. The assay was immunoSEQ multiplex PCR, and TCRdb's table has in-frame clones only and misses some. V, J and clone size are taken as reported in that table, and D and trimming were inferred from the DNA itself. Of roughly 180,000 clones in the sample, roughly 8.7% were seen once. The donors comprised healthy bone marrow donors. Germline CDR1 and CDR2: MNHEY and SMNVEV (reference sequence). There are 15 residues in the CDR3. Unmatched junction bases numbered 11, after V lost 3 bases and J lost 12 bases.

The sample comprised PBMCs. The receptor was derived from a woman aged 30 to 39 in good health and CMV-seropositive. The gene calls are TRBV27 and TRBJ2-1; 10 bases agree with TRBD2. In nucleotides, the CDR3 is TGTGCCAGCAGTTTCCAAGCGGGAGGGCCTCAAGGGCAGTTCTTC. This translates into CASSFQAGGPQGQFF.